Listed here is a single T cell receptor (beta chain). Its target is unknown. Attachment of unique molecular identifiers was made to individual cDNA molecules. Each CDR3 protein is one row after TCRdb ran MiXCR on the 5' RACE reads. The sample records roughly 41,000 distinct CDR3 sequences, over 3.5% being singletons. The sample is drawn from a study of early T cells in non-severe SARS-CoV-2 infection. Study context: RNA in bulk from unsorted whole blood was sequenced, and chains were unpaired. Findings and caveats of the study: VDJdb matching skewed toward anti-spike CD8 responses, missing private and CD4 specificities.

Sequenced sample: whole blood. The receptor was derived from an adult who was a healthcare worker with PCR-confirmed SARS-CoV-2 infection or an uninfected control (not recorded which).

DNA for the CDR3: TGTGCCAGCTCACCCGGAGGCAATGAGGTCGAGCAGTACTTC. Residues: CASSPGGNEVEQYF. This rearrangement joins TRBV18 to TRBJ2-7; tentative D call: TRBD2 (5 bases). Per germline, CDR1 KGHSH and CDR2 LQKENI. The CDR3 is 14 residues long. The germline V and J ends were trimmed by 3 bases and 6 bases, with 15 bases remaining between them.